Below, 32 T cell receptor beta chains from the same sample are listed, as sequenced in a study of T-cell reconstitution after alpha-beta-depleted transplantation in children. Unique molecular identifiers featured in how the TCRbeta library was prepared. TCRdb called the PCR reads again in MiXCR, with one record for every CDR3 protein. The sample lists 450,000 to 550,000 distinct CDR3 sequences; approximately 10% were seen once. This sample comprised PBMCs, mostly from graft donor cells, obtained 180 days after TCRalphabeta/CD19-depleted stem cell transplant. All receptors derive from a female patient aged 2 to 10 who had a stem cell transplant for aplastic anemia, so the T cells may come from the graft donor.

The chain is built from TRBV7-4 and TRBJ2-6; tentatively, D is TRBD1 (5 bases). This CDR3 is built from 20 residues. Germline V gene data show CDR1 as SGHVT and CDR2 as SQSDAQ. Trimming cost V 7 bases and J 2 bases, with 27 bases left between them. The CDR3 loop is CASTILPDSPGSAGANVLTF. The DNA of the CDR3 is TGTGCCAGCACAATTCTCCCTGACAGTCCCGGCTCGGCTGGGGCCAACGTCCTGACTTTC.

The chain joins TRBV20-1 to TRBJ2-1; D is tentatively TRBD1 or TRBD2 (5 bases each). The germline CDR1 and CDR2 sequences are DFQATT and SNEGSKA (reference sequence). V lost 1 base, J lost 2 bases, and 15 bases lay in between. This CDR3 is 16 amino acids long. The CDR3 sequence: CSARGLWGYPYNEQFF. The CDR3 DNA sequence: TGCAGTGCTAGAGGCCTTTGGGGGTACCCCTACAATGAGCAGTTCTTC.

This chain links TRBV6-1 with TRBJ1-5; 7 nucleotides align to TRBD1. The trim removed 2 bases at V and 7 bases at J, leaving 8 bases unmatched. CDR1 and CDR2 (germline): MNHNS, SASEGT. CDR3 length: 15 amino acids. In DNA, the CDR3 is TGTGCCAGCAGTGAATACAGGGGCGGCCACCAGCCCCAGCATTTT. It specifies CASSEYRGGHQPQHF.

This clonotype has ten or more counts. At one boundary the junction diverges from the germline segment, which might be a read error. The V and J genes are TRBV15 and TRBJ2-1; 7 positions match TRBD2. CDR1 and CDR2 (germline): LNHNV, YYDKDF (reference sequence). The CDR3 sequence is 14 residues long. CDR3 nucleotides: TGTGCCACCAGCAGAGAACGGACTCTAGCGGAGAGCATCTTC. It translates to CATSRERTLAESIF.

The chain is built from TRBV12-3 or TRBV12-4 and TRBJ1-5; D not certain. The CDR3 loop spans 14 amino acids. Deletions cut 4 bases from V and 5 bases from J, with 12 bases between. CDR3 DNA: TGTGCCAGCAGTTACGGGAGACTCGATCAGCCCCAGCATTTT. Encoded protein: CASSYGRLDQPQHF.

This clonotype was observed a handful of times. The genes are TRBV4-3 and TRBJ1-4, with D unresolved. Trimming removed 0 bases from V and 0 bases from J, with 8 bases in between. This CDR3 spans 16 amino acids. The V gene's germline CDR1 is LGHNA and CDR2 YSLEER. The CDR3 region is CASSQDSGPTNEKLFF. The CDR3 DNA reads as TGCGCCAGCAGCCAAGATTCAGGACCAACTAATGAAAAACTGTTTTTT.

This clonotype appeared a few times. The chain links TRBV10-3 to TRBJ1-2; D gene uncertain. The germline V gene encodes CDR1 ENHRY and CDR2 SYGVKD. The V gene lost 4 bases and the J gene lost 2 bases, with 11 bases spanning the gap. There are 14 residues in the CDR3. CDR3 coding DNA: TGTGCCATCAGTGTGGGCAGAGTAAACTATGGCTACACCTTC. Translated: CAISVGRVNYGYTF.

The gene calls are TRBV10-3 and TRBJ2-5; 12 nucleotides align to TRBD2. Unmatched junction bases numbered 6, after V lost 0 bases and J lost 4 bases. The germline gives CDR1 ENHRY, CDR2 SYGVKD. CDR3 length equals 17 residues. The CDR3 protein is CAISESLGLAGRETQYF. CDR3 bases: TGTGCCATCAGTGAGTCGTTAGGACTAGCGGGACGAGAGACCCAGTACTTC.

This clonotype has more than one count but fewer than ten. The rearrangement links TRBV7-2 to TRBJ2-1; 13 bases fit TRBD2. V lost 3 bases to trimming and J lost 10 bases; unmatched junction nucleotides: 12. Germline CDR1 SGHTA, CDR2 FQGNSA. This CDR3 comprises 17 residues. CDR3 amino acids: CASSFGGTSGRVGEQFF. In DNA form, the CDR3 reads TGTGCCAGCAGCTTTGGGGGCACTAGCGGGAGGGTCGGGGAGCAGTTCTTC.

Ten or more counts support this clonotype. The chain is built from TRBV18 and TRBJ2-1, with no clear D. V was shortened by 1 base and J by 5 bases, with 9 bases between the two germline ends. Germline V gene lookup returns CDR1 KGHSH and CDR2 LQKENI. The length of the CDR3 is 14 residues. The CDR3 DNA reads as TGTGCCAGCTCACCACGCTTTAGAGACAATGAGCAGTTCTTC. It translates to CASSPRFRDNEQFF.

This clonotype was seen only a few times. V gene TRBV19 combines with J gene TRBJ2-3; 7 bases match TRBD2. CDR3 length: 15 residues. Germline assignment: CDR1 LNHDA and CDR2 SQIVND (reference sequence). J gave up 2 bases and V 3 bases, and 5 bases lay outside the gene matches. The DNA of the CDR3 is TGTGCCAGTAGTATTGCCGGGAGGCCCACAGATACGCAGTATTTT. Translated, it gives CASSIAGRPTDTQYF.

CDR3 DNA sequence: TGCAGCGTTTTGGGACTAGCGGGAGAAGCCGACAATGAGCAGTTCTTC. Its translation: CSVLGLAGEADNEQFF. This sequence joins TRBV29-1 and TRBJ2-1; 14 nucleotides line up with TRBD2. CDR3 length equals 16 residues. Germline V gives CDR1 SQVTM, CDR2 ANQGSEA. Losses at the gene ends were 5 bases for V and 5 bases for J; bases not matched to a gene: 8.

The rearrangement links TRBV6-1 to TRBJ2-1; D not certain. The CDR3 runs 12 residues. CDR1 MNHNS and CDR2 SASEGT come from the germline V gene. V was trimmed by 0 bases and J by 8 bases, leaving 5 bases between them. CDR3: CASSEAAYEQFF. The CDR3 DNA reads as TGTGCCAGCAGTGAAGCGGCCTATGAGCAGTTCTTC.

The gene calls are TRBV20-1 and TRBJ2-7; 10 nucleotides agree with TRBD1. Looked up from germline, CDR1 is DFQATT and CDR2 is SNEGSKA (reference sequence). CDR3 length: 14 amino acids. The V and J ends lost 0 bases and 6 bases, in that order; junction bases with no gene match: 5. The chain's CDR3 is CSAREGTGVGEQYF. The CDR3 DNA sequence: TGCAGTGCTAGAGAGGGGACAGGGGTGGGCGAGCAGTACTTC.

Only a few counts were recorded for this clonotype. This chain joins TRBV7-2 and TRBJ2-2, with D tentatively TRBD1 or TRBD2 (5 bases each). CDR3 length: 16 amino acids. V was pared by 0 bases and J by 0 bases, with 8 bases between. CDR1 and CDR2 (germline): SGHTA, FQGNSA. CDR3 amino acids: CASSLAGTTNTGELFF. The CDR3 bases are TGTGCCAGCAGCTTAGCGGGGACCACGAACACCGGGGAGCTGTTTTTT.

The chain combines TRBV10-3 with TRBJ2-5, with 8 bases that match TRBD2. Germline V lookup: CDR1 ENHRY, CDR2 SYGVKD. CDR3 length: 14 residues. Germline trimming cut 4 bases from V and 7 bases from J; bases unmatched to any gene: 8. CDR3 in amino acids: CAISGAGEGLTQYF. In nucleotides, the CDR3 is TGTGCCATCAGTGGAGCGGGAGAGGGGTTGACCCAGTACTTC.

V and J are TRBV4-3 and TRBJ2-1; TRBD2 agrees at 10 bases. The CDR3 loop spans 18 amino acids. CDR1 is LGHNA and CDR2 is YSLEER in the germline V gene. With 0 bases clipped from V and 3 bases from J, the junction kept 8 bases outside the gene matches. The DNA for the CDR3 is TGCGCCAGCAGCCAAGATGGTCTAGCGGGAGTTTTCTACAATGAGCAGTTCTTC. Protein sequence: CASSQDGLAGVFYNEQFF.

This clonotype came up a few times. The rearrangement links TRBV7-2 to TRBJ2-3; D unclear. Germline V gene data show CDR1 as SGHTA and CDR2 as FQGNSA. Trimming left V 2 bases short and J 0 bases short, with 12 bases between. This CDR3 is 16 amino acids long. The CDR3 region is CASSLQPGPSTDTQYF. The CDR3 coding sequence is TGTGCCAGCAGCTTACAACCGGGCCCTAGCACAGATACGCAGTATTTT.

This clonotype was observed a handful of times. This rearrangement joins TRBV4-1 to TRBJ2-3, with D maybe TRBD2 (5 bases). The CDR3 sequence is 15 residues long. V was pared by 0 bases and J by 4 bases, with 11 bases between. Per germline, CDR1 MGHRA and CDR2 YSYEKL. This CDR3 is CASSQEGLRADTQYF. Written as DNA, the CDR3 is TGCGCCAGCAGCCAAGAAGGTCTGCGGGCAGATACGCAGTATTTT.

The V call is TRBV7-2, the J call TRBJ1-1, with 10 nucleotides matching TRBD1. CDR1 is SGHTA, CDR2 FQGNSA, per germline. Losses at the gene ends were 3 bases for V and 4 bases for J; bases not matched to a gene: 5. The CDR3 is made up of 15 amino acids. The CDR3 is CASSFNRTGGTEAFF. The DNA of the CDR3 is TGTGCCAGCAGCTTTAATCGGACAGGGGGCACTGAAGCTTTCTTT. The complete variable domain, with remaining parts taken from reference TRBV7-2 and TRBJ1-1, reads GAGVSQSPSNKVTEKGKDVELRCDPISGHTALYWYRQSLGQGLEFLIYFQGNSAPDKSGLPSDRFSAERTGGSVSTLTIQRTQQEDSAVYLCASSFNRTGGTEAFFGQGTRLTVV.

The chain recombines TRBV4-3 with TRBJ2-2; D is uncertain. The CDR3 has 14 amino acids. The V end lost 0 bases, the J end lost 7 bases, and 9 bases lay between the germline ends. Germline assignment: CDR1 LGHNA and CDR2 YSLEER. The CDR3 DNA reads TGCGCCAGCAGCCAAGAGTATGGGTACGGGGAGCTGTTTTTT. Translation gives CASSQEYGYGELFF.

This clonotype has only a few counts. The chain employs TRBV10-2 and TRBJ2-1; TRBD2 aligns across 11 bases. CDR1 is WSHSY, CDR2 SAAADI, per germline. There are 16 residues in the CDR3. The junction had 1 base not matched to a gene; V was cut back by 0 bases and J by 3 bases. CDR3 bases: TGCGCCAGCAGTGAGTCCGGACTAGCGGGCTACAATGAGCAGTTCTTC. This translates into CASSESGLAGYNEQFF.

The rearrangement uses TRBV7-9 and TRBJ2-3; a possible D gene is TRBD1 (6 bases). The CDR3 covers 12 residues. V was pared by 3 bases and J by 7 bases, with 8 bases between. Germline CDR1 is SEHNR and CDR2 is FQNEAQ (reference sequence). CDR3 coding DNA: TGTGCCAGCAGCTTGACAGGCAATACGCAGTATTTT. Translation: CASSLTGNTQYF.

The chain uses TRBV5-6 and TRBJ2-7; 7 bases match TRBD1. Trimming cost V 4 bases and J 4 bases; bases outside gene matches: 8. The germline gives CDR1 SGHDT, CDR2 YYEEEE. The CDR3 is 14 residues long. For the CDR3, the DNA is TGTGCCAGCAGCCTCTGGGGCAGGGGGTACGAGCAGTACGTC. Amino acid sequence: CASSLWGRGYEQYV.

CDR3 nucleotides: TGTGCCAGCAGCCCACGGACAGACAGCTACTATGGCTACACCTTC. Translating it yields CASSPRTDSYYGYTF. The rearrangement links TRBV5-5 to TRBJ1-2, with D possibly being TRBD1 (6 bases). V gave up 4 bases and J gave up 3 bases, with 16 bases separating them. Germline V gene lookup returns CDR1 SGHKS and CDR2 YYEKEE (reference sequence). This CDR3 comprises 15 residues.

This clonotype was observed a handful of times. The rearrangement links TRBV3-1 to TRBJ1-1; D ambiguous. There are 14 residues in the CDR3. The germline V gene has CDR1 LGHDT and CDR2 YNNKEL (reference sequence). Between the trimmed V and J ends, which lost 0 bases and 11 bases, there was a span of 16 bases. The CDR3 nucleotides are TGTGCCAGCAGCCAAGATGGCCCTACCCAAAGGGCTTTCTTT. This codes for CASSQDGPTQRAFF.

This clonotype showed up just once. This chain connects TRBV20-1 to TRBJ1-1, with TRBD1 identical over 7 bases. Germline V gene sequence: CDR1 DFQATT, CDR2 SNEGSKA (reference sequence). The CDR3 loop spans 12 amino acids. V was clipped by 5 bases and J by 0 bases; unmatched bases: 0. In DNA form, the CDR3 reads TGCAGTGCTGACAGGGTGAACACTGAAGCTTTCTTT. Encoded protein: CSADRVNTEAFF.

Remarks on this clonotype: The junction and the germline gene differ at one end; a read error may be behind it. The V and J genes are TRBV24-1 and TRBJ2-6; 7 nucleotides line up with TRBD1. The CDR3 extends over 17 amino acids. Germline V gene lookup returns CDR1 KGHDR and CDR2 SFDVKD. CDR3 DNA sequence: TGTGCCACCAGTGAGGGACAGCGCCGGTCTGGGGCCAACGTGCTGACTTTC. It encodes CATSEGQRRSGANVLTF.

The chain has TRBV7-9 and TRBJ2-7; a weak D match, TRBD1 (5 bases). Trimming left V 1 base short and J 2 bases short, with 15 bases between. Germline CDR1 reads SEHNR; CDR2 reads FQNEAQ (reference sequence). This CDR3 contains 16 residues. The chain's CDR3 is CASSLETARFPYEQYV. DNA for the CDR3: TGTGCCAGCAGCTTAGAGACAGCCCGATTCCCCTACGAGCAGTACGTC.

The chain couples TRBV28 to TRBJ1-3, with a weak D call TRBD1 (5 bases). V lost 3 bases to trimming and J lost 2 bases, with 11 bases between them. The CDR3 is made up of 15 amino acids. The germline CDR1 and CDR2 sequences are MDHEN and SYDVKM. The CDR3 DNA reads TGTGCCAGCAGTTTCCAGGGCACTACTGGAAACACCATATATTTT. It translates to CASSFQGTTGNTIYF.

This clonotype was picked up many times. This sequence joins TRBV29-1 and TRBJ2-5; tentative D call: TRBD1 (6 bases). Germline assignment: CDR1 SQVTM and CDR2 ANQGSEA. V was shortened by 3 bases and J by 5 bases, with 16 bases between the two germline ends. The CDR3 contains 14 residues. The CDR3 region is CSVDLGALGETQYF. Written as DNA, the CDR3 is TGCAGCGTTGACCTGGGGGCCTTAGGGGAGACCCAGTACTTC.

The chain employs TRBV20-1 and TRBJ2-4; D tentatively fits TRBD1 or TRBD2 (5 bases each). V shed 0 bases and J shed 0 bases, with 12 bases lying between them. Germline loops: CDR1 DFQATT, CDR2 SNEGSKA (reference sequence). The length of the CDR3 is 16 residues. The CDR3 region has the DNA TGCAGTGCTAGAGACGGCCCGGGGCTAGCCAAAAACATTCAGTACTTC. It specifies CSARDGPGLAKNIQYF.